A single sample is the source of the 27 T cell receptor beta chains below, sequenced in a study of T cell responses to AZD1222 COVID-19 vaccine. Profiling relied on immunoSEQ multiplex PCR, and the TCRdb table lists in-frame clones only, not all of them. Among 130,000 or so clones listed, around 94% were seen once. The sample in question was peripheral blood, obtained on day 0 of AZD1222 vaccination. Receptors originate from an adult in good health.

Here the CDR3 reads CASSFGRNTEAFF. The DNA for the CDR3 is TGTGCCAGCAGCTTCGGGAGAAACACTGAAGCTTTCTTT. The V gene is TRBV11-3, the J gene TRBJ1-1, with no clear D. Germline CDR1 SGHNT, CDR2 YENEEA. CDR3 length equals 13 residues. With 3 bases removed from V and 2 bases from J, the gap between germline ends came to 7 bases.

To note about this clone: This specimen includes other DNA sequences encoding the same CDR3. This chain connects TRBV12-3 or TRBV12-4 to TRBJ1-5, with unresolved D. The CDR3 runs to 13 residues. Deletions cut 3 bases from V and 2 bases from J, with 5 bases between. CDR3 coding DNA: TGTGCCAGCAGTTTCGGGGGCAATCAGCCCCAGCATTTT. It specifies CASSFGGNQPQHF.

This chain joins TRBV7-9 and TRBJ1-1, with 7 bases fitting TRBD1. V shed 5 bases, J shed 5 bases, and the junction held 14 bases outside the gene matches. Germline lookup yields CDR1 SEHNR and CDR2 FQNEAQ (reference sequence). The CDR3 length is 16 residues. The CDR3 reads CASSLTGLGWGTEAFF. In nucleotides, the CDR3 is TGTGCCAGCAGCCTGACAGGGCTCGGGTGGGGGACTGAAGCTTTCTTT.

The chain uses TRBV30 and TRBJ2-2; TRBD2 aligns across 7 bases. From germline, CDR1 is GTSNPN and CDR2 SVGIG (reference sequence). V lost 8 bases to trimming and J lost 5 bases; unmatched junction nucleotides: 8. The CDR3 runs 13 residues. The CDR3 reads CALRPGGTGELFF. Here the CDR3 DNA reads TGTGCCCTAAGGCCGGGAGGAACCGGGGAGCTGTTTTTT.

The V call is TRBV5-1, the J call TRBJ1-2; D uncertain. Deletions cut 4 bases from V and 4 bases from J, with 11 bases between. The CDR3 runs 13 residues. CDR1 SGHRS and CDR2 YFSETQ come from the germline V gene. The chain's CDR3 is CASSPGEFYGYTF. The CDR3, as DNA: TGCGCCAGCAGCCCGGGTGAATTCTATGGCTACACCTTC.

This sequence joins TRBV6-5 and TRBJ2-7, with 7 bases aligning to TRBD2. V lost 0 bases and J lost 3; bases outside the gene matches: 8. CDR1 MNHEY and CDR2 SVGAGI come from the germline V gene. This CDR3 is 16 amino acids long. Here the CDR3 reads CASSYSNAGAFYEQYF. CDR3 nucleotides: TGTGCCAGCAGTTACTCGAATGCGGGAGCTTTCTACGAGCAGTACTTC.

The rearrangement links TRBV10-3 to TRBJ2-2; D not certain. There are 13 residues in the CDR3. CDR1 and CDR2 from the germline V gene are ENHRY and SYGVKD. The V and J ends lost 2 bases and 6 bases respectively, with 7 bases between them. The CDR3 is CAISEMGSGELFF. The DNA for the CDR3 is TGTGCCATCAGTGAGATGGGGTCCGGGGAGCTGTTTTTT.

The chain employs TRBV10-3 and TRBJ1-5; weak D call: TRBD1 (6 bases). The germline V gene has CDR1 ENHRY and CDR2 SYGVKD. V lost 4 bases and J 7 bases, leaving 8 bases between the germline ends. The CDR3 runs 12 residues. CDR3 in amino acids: CAISVGGQPQHF. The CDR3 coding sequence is TGTGCCATCAGTGTCGGGGGCCAGCCCCAGCATTTT.

The DNA for the CDR3 is TGTGCCACCAGCCCCTCACTTAGCACAGATACGCAGTATTTT. Its protein is CATSPSLSTDTQYF. V is TRBV15 and J is TRBJ2-3; D gene unclear. Deletions cut 5 bases from V and 0 bases from J, with 9 bases between. Germline lookup yields CDR1 LNHNV and CDR2 YYDKDF (reference sequence). CDR3 length: 14 residues.

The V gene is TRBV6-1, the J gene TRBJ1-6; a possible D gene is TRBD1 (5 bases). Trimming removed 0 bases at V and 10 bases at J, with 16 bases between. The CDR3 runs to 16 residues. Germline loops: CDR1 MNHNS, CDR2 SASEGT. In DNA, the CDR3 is TGTGCCAGCAGTGAAGCAGGGGCGCCTATCCGGTCACCCCTCCACTTT. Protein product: CASSEAGAPIRSPLHF.

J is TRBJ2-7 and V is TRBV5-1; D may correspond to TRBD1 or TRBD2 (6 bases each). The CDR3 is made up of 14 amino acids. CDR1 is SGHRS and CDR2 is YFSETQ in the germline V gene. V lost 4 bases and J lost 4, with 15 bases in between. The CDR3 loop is CASSPWGAPYEQYF. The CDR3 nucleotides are TGCGCCAGCAGCCCCTGGGGGGCCCCATACGAGCAGTACTTC.

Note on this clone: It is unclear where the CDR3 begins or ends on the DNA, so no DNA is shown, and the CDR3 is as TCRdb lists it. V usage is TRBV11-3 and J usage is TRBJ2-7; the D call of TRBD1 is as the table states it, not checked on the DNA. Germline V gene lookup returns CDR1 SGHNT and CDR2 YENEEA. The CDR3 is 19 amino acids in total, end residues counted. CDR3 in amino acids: CASSYSIRARVYCSYEQYF.

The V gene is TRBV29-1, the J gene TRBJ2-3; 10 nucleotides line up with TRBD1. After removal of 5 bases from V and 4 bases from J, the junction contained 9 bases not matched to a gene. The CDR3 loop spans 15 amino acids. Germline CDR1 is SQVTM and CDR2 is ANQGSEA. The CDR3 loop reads CSVSVDRGHADTQYF. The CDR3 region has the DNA TGCAGCGTTTCCGTCGACAGGGGGCACGCAGATACGCAGTATTTT.

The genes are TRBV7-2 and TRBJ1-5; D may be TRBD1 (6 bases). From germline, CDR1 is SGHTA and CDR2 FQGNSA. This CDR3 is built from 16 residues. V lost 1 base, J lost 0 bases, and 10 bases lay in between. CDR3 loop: CASSLVGGPSNQPQHF. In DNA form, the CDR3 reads TGTGCCAGCAGCTTAGTCGGGGGGCCTAGCAATCAGCCCCAGCATTTT.

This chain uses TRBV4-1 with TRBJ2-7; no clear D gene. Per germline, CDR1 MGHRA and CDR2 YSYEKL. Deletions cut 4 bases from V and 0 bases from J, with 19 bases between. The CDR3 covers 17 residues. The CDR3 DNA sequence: TGCGCCAGCAGCCCCTCAAGCCTAGGAATGGTCTCCTACGAGCAGTACTTC. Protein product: CASSPSSLGMVSYEQYF.

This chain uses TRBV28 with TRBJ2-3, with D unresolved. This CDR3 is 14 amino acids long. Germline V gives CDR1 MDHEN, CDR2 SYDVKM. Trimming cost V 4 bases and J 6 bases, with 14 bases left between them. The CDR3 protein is CASSSSLLGDTQYF. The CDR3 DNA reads TGTGCCAGCAGTTCGAGCCTACTGGGGGATACGCAGTATTTT.

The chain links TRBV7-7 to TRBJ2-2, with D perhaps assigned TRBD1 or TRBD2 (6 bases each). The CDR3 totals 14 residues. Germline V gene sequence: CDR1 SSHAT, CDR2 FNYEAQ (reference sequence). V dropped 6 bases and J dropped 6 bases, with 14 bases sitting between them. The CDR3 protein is CASSPRGDSGELFF. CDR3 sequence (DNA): TGTGCCAGCAGTCCGAGGGGGGACTCCGGGGAGCTGTTTTTT.

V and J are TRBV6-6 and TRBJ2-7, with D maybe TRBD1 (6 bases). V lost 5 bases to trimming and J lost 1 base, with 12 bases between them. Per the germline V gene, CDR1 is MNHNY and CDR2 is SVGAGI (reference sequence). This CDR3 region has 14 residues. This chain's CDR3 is CASSLQDRSYEQYF. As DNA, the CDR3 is TGTGCCAGCAGTCTACAGGACAGATCCTACGAGCAGTACTTC.

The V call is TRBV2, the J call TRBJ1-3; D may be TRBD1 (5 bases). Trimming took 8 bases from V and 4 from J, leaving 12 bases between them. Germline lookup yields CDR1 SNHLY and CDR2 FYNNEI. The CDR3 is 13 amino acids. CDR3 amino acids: CASGKGLGNTIYF. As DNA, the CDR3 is TGTGCCAGCGGTAAGGGGCTCGGAAACACCATATATTTT.

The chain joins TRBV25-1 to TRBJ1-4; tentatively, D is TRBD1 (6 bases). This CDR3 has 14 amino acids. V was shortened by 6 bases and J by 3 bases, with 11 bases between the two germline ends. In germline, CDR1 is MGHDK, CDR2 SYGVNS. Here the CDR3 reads CASSDRRPNEKLFF. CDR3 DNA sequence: TGTGCCAGCAGCGACAGGAGGCCTAATGAAAAACTGTTTTTT.

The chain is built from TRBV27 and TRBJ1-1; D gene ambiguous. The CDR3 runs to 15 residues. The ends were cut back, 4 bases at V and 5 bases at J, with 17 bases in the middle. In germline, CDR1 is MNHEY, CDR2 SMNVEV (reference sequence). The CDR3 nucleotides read TGTGCCAGCAGTTCTTCAGGTAGGGTGCGGACTGAAGCTTTCTTT. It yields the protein CASSSSGRVRTEAFF.

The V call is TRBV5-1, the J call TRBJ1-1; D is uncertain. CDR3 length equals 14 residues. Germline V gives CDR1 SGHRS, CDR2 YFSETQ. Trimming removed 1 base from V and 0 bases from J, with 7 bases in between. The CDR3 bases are TGCGCCAGCAGCTTGCGGGGTATGAACACTGAAGCTTTCTTT. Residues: CASSLRGMNTEAFF.

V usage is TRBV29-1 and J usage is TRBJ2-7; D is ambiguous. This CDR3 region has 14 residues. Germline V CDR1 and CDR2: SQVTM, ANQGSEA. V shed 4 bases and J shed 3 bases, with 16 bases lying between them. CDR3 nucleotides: TGCAGCGTTGGTGCTTCATGGCTCGGCTACGAGCAGTACTTC. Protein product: CSVGASWLGYEQYF.

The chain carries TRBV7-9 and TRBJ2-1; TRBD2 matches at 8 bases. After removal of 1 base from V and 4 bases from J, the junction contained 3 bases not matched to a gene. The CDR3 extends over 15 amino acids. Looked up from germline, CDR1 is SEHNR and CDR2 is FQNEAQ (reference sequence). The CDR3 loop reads CASSLELAEYNEQFF. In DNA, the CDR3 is TGTGCCAGCAGCTTAGAACTAGCGGAGTACAATGAGCAGTTCTTC.

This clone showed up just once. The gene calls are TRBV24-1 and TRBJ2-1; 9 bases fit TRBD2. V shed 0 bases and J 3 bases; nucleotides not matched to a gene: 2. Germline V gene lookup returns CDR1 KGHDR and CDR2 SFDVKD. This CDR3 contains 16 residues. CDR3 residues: CATSDLVAGDYNEQFF. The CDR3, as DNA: TGTGCCACCAGTGATTTGGTAGCGGGAGACTACAATGAGCAGTTCTTC.

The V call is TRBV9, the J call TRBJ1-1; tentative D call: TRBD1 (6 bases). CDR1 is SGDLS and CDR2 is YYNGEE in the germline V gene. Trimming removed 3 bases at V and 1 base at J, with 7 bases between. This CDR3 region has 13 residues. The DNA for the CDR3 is TGTGCCAGCAGCGGGACAGCGAACACTGAAGCTTTCTTT. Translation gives CASSGTANTEAFF.

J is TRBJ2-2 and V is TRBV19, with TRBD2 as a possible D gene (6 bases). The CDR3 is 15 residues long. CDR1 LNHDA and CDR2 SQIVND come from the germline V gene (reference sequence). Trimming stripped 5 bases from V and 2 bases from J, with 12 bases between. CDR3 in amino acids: CASSSRDSNTGELFF. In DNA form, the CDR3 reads TGTGCCAGTAGTTCGCGGGACTCCAACACCGGGGAGCTGTTTTTT.